The 13 T cell receptor beta chains below all came from one sample that was sequenced in a study of blood T cell repertoires in COVID-19. This table comes from immunoSEQ multiplex PCR, and its TCRdb copy is limited to in-frame clones, with some not included. Of about 150,000 clones listed, about 86% are singletons. The material sequenced was peripheral blood. These receptors all come from a man in his sixties or seventies with acute or convalescent COVID-19.

This chain's CDR3 is CASRDFDGYTF. The CDR3 DNA sequence: TGTGCCAGTCGGGACTTCGATGGCTACACCTTC. The rearrangement links TRBV19 to TRBJ1-2, with D possibly being TRBD1 (5 bases). Germline CDR1 and CDR2: LNHDA and SQIVND (reference sequence). There are 11 residues in the CDR3. Trimming took 8 bases from V and 6 from J, leaving 10 bases between them.

The J gene is TRBJ2-3, the V gene TRBV6-2 or TRBV6-3; 7 bases fit TRBD2. The CDR3 totals 19 residues. V shed 2 bases and J 3 bases; nucleotides not matched to a gene: 17. Germline V gene lookup returns CDR1 MNHEY and CDR2 SVGEGT. CDR3 nucleotides: TGTGCCAGCAGTTACCGCTACCTGACTAGAAGGGAGGGGACAGATACGCAGTATTTT. As protein: CASSYRYLTRREGTDTQYF.

V is TRBV15 and J is TRBJ2-7; 11 nucleotides align to TRBD2. This CDR3 region has 18 residues. Unmatched junction bases numbered 9, after V lost 0 bases and J lost 2 bases. CDR1 and CDR2 (germline): LNHNV, YYDKDF (reference sequence). For the CDR3, the DNA is TGTGCCACCAGCAGAGATCAACTAGCGGGAGCGAGAGCCTACGAGCAGTACTTC. The encoded protein is CATSRDQLAGARAYEQYF. Looking up the rest from reference TRBV15 and TRBJ2-7 gives the full variable domain: DAMVIQNPRYQVTQFGKPVTLSCSQTLNHNVMYWYQQKSSQAPKLLFHYYDKDFNNEADTPDNFQSRRPNTSFCFLDIRSPGLGDTAMYLCATSRDQLAGARAYEQYFGPGTRLTVT.

This clone was seen a single time. The gene calls are TRBV28 and TRBJ1-2; maybe TRBD1 (6 bases). The CDR3 is 14 residues long. Between the trimmed V and J ends, which lost 5 bases and 5 bases, there was a span of 15 bases. Germline V lookup: CDR1 MDHEN, CDR2 SYDVKM. CDR3 nucleotide sequence: TGTGCCAGCAGTCAAACAGGGTATCGGTATGGCTACACCTTC. Protein: CASSQTGYRYGYTF.

This clone was observed a handful of times. V gene TRBV5-4 combines with J gene TRBJ2-2, with D perhaps matching TRBD1 (6 bases). The ends were cut back, 7 bases at V and 1 base at J, with 11 bases in the middle. This CDR3 comprises 14 residues. Per germline, CDR1 SGHNT and CDR2 YYREEE (reference sequence). DNA for the CDR3: TGTGCCAGCGGGTTGACAGGGAACACCGGGGAGCTGTTTTTT. Translating it yields CASGLTGNTGELFF.

The rearrangement links TRBV12-3 or TRBV12-4 to TRBJ1-5; 8 nucleotides align to TRBD1. With V trimmed by 5 bases and J by 6 bases, 3 bases remained unmatched. CDR3 length: 13 amino acids. In DNA, the CDR3 is TGTGCCAGCAGTACAGACAGGGGTCAGCCCCAGCATTTT. Translating it yields CASSTDRGQPQHF.

The V call is TRBV4-2, the J call TRBJ2-1; 10 nucleotides align to TRBD2. Germline trimming cut 6 bases from V and 0 bases from J; bases unmatched to any gene: 11. Per the germline V gene, CDR1 is LGHNA and CDR2 is YNFKEQ. The CDR3 spans 18 residues. CDR3 DNA: TGTGCCAGCAGTAGGACAGGGATAGCGGGGGGCTCCTACAATGAGCAGTTCTTC. It yields the protein CASSRTGIAGGSYNEQFF.

V is TRBV12-3 or TRBV12-4 and J is TRBJ2-2; D is uncertain. The CDR3 runs to 11 residues. V was cut by 6 bases and J by 7 bases, with 6 bases left in between. This CDR3 reads CASSRYGELFF. The CDR3 DNA is TGTGCCAGCAGCCGTTACGGGGAGCTGTTTTTT.

The table lists this clone with a count of one. This rearrangement joins TRBV13 to TRBJ2-2; 8 bases fit TRBD2. Germline CDR1 is PRHDT and CDR2 is FYEKMQ (reference sequence). The CDR3 contains 15 residues. Trimming at V came to 5 bases and at J to 4 bases, leaving 6 bases not matched to a gene. CDR3 protein: CASSRRTSGTGELFF. CDR3 nucleotide sequence: TGTGCCAGCAGCCGCAGAACTAGCGGCACCGGGGAGCTGTTTTTT.

V is TRBV9 and J is TRBJ2-3; D ambiguous. The CDR3 loop spans 15 amino acids. Trimming took 0 bases from V and 3 from J, leaving 11 bases between them. From germline, CDR1 is SGDLS and CDR2 YYNGEE. DNA of the CDR3: TGTGCCAGCAGCGTAGTCGGGTGGAGTACAGATACGCAGTATTTT. Protein product: CASSVVGWSTDTQYF. Full variable domain (remainder filled in from reference TRBV9 and TRBJ2-3): DSGVTQTPKHLITATGQRVTLRCSPRSGDLSVYWYQQSLDQGLQFLIQYYNGEERAKGNILERFSAQQFPDLHSELNLSSLELGDSALYFCASSVVGWSTDTQYFGPGTRLTVL.

V and J are TRBV7-3 and TRBJ2-2; D uncertain. From germline, CDR1 is SGHTA and CDR2 FQGTGA. The V end was cut by 1 base, the J end by 4 bases, with 10 bases between. This CDR3 is 15 amino acids long. The CDR3: CASSLNNIGTGELFF. In nucleotides, the CDR3 is TGTGCCAGCAGCTTAAACAACATTGGCACCGGGGAGCTGTTTTTT.

V is TRBV6-2 or TRBV6-3 and J is TRBJ1-5, with TRBD1 as a possible D gene (5 bases). Germline CDR1 reads MNHEY; CDR2 reads SVGEGT. The CDR3 contains 14 residues. Between the trimmed V and J ends, which lost 4 bases and 7 bases, there was a span of 14 bases. The CDR3 is CASSWGGETQPQHF. The CDR3 DNA sequence: TGTGCCAGCAGTTGGGGGGGGGAGACGCAGCCCCAGCATTTT.

This clone has just a few counts. The chain joins TRBV19 to TRBJ2-2; 10 bases line up with TRBD2. V lost 4 bases and J lost 8; bases outside the gene matches: 13. This CDR3 region has 17 residues. The germline gives CDR1 LNHDA, CDR2 SQIVND (reference sequence). CDR3 DNA sequence: TGTGCCAGTAGTAACTACCTACTAGCGGGGACTCCAGGGGAGCTGTTTTTT. The encoded protein is CASSNYLLAGTPGELFF.